Shown below are 6 T cell receptor beta chains from a single sample sequenced in a study of T cell repertoires in cytomegalovirus infection. MiXCR, applied by TCRdb to the reads, yields one record per CDR3 protein. The sample consists of about 530,000 distinct CDR3 sequences, 26% of them appearing once. The source material was PBMCs. The receptors were sampled from a human donor in good health (CMV status not recorded). Some clones in this sample may be carry-over from other donors' samples.

This clonotype has at least ten counts. The rearrangement uses TRBV7-8 and TRBJ2-7, with 12 bases identical to TRBD2. CDR1 SGHVS and CDR2 FQNEAQ come from the germline V gene. V lost 6 bases, J lost 2 bases, and 14 bases stayed unmatched. The CDR3 loop spans 18 amino acids. CDR3 protein: CASRQTSGRWFGAYEQYV. DNA for the CDR3: TGTGCCAGCAGACAGACTAGCGGGAGATGGTTCGGCGCCTACGAGCAGTACGTC.

This clonotype was observed many times. This chain joins TRBV7-2 and TRBJ2-7; 10 nucleotides match TRBD2. The junction had 6 bases not matched to a gene; V was cut back by 0 bases and J by 7 bases. The CDR3 is 15 residues long. Germline loops: CDR1 SGHTA, CDR2 FQGNSA. The CDR3 nucleotides are TGTGCCAGCAGCTTAGCTCTAGCGGGAGCTAGTGAGCAGTACTTC. Residues: CASSLALAGASEQYF.

The chain joins TRBV10-3 to TRBJ2-7; D is possibly TRBD1 (6 bases). The V end lost 2 bases, the J end lost 2 bases, and 10 bases lay between the germline ends. Germline V gene data show CDR1 as ENHRY and CDR2 as SYGVKD. The CDR3 covers 14 residues. The DNA for the CDR3 is TGTGCCATCAGTGAGCCTCCAGGGGCCTACGAGCAGTACTTC. As protein: CAISEPPGAYEQYF.

V and J are TRBV5-1 and TRBJ1-4, with 9 bases lining up with TRBD1. The CDR3 is 17 amino acids. Germline values: CDR1 SGHRS, CDR2 YFSETQ. The V and J ends lost 4 bases and 6 bases, in that order; junction bases with no gene match: 13. CDR3 DNA: TGCGCCAGCAGCGCCGGGACAGGGCGGTTATTTGATGAAAAACTGTTTTTT. This codes for CASSAGTGRLFDEKLFF.

The chain carries TRBV6-2 or TRBV6-3 and TRBJ2-4; TRBD2 agrees at 7 bases. Trimming cost V 5 bases and J 8 bases; bases outside gene matches: 12. This CDR3 has 15 amino acids. Germline V lookup: CDR1 MNHEY, CDR2 SVGEGT. The CDR3 is CASSRREAKRDIQYF. CDR3 sequence (DNA): TGTGCCAGCAGTCGCCGGGAGGCAAAAAGAGACATTCAGTACTTC.

The chain carries TRBV7-3 and TRBJ2-7; tentatively, D is TRBD1 (6 bases). The CDR3 is 14 residues long. V lost 5 bases to trimming and J lost 3 bases, with 14 bases between them. Germline CDR1 SGHTA, CDR2 FQGTGA. The CDR3 sequence: CASSKGGRGYEQYF. In DNA form, the CDR3 reads TGTGCCAGCAGCAAGGGCGGCAGGGGCTACGAGCAGTACTTC.